These 15 T cell receptor beta chains share one sample of origin, sequenced in a study of T-cell reconstitution after alpha-beta-depleted transplantation in children. Preparing the TCRbeta library involved the use of unique molecular identifiers. A single record per CDR3 protein comes from TCRdb applying MiXCR to the PCR reads. The data contain over 400,000 distinct CDR3 sequences, around 46% of them singletons. Sequencing was performed on PBMCs, taken before TCRalphabeta/CD19-depleted stem cell transplant. These receptors all stem from a girl aged 2 to 9 with aplastic anemia, due to receive a stem cell transplant.

The chain combines TRBV6-2 or TRBV6-3 with TRBJ2-2; TRBD2 might be the D (6 bases). The V and J ends lost 6 bases and 9 bases respectively, with 17 bases between them. Germline lookup yields CDR1 MNHEY and CDR2 SVGEGT. The CDR3 contains 14 residues. CDR3 loop: CASSPTGTSRELFF. The CDR3 DNA is TGTGCCAGCAGCCCAACGGGGACTTCCCGGGAGCTGTTTTTT.

The chain employs TRBV6-2 or TRBV6-3 and TRBJ2-1; D could derive from TRBD1 or TRBD2 (5 bases each). The CDR3 extends over 14 amino acids. The germline V and J ends were trimmed by 2 bases and 6 bases, with 11 bases remaining between them. Germline V gene sequence: CDR1 MNHEY, CDR2 SVGEGT. The CDR3 here is CASSYPGTLNEQFF. CDR3 DNA sequence: TGTGCCAGCAGTTACCCCGGGACCCTCAATGAGCAGTTCTTC.

In this sample, this clonotype turned up once. The chain has TRBV5-4 and TRBJ2-1; D unclear. Trimming stripped 3 bases from V and 6 bases from J, with 7 bases between. The CDR3 totals 12 residues. Germline V gene data show CDR1 as SGHNT and CDR2 as YYREEE (reference sequence). The chain's CDR3 is CASSSWFNEQFF. The DNA of the CDR3 is TGTGCCAGCAGCTCCTGGTTCAATGAGCAGTTCTTC.

The V call is TRBV18, the J call TRBJ2-3, with D perhaps TRBD2 (6 bases). V was trimmed by 4 bases and J by 2 bases, leaving 19 bases between them. The CDR3 spans 17 residues. The germline gives CDR1 KGHSH, CDR2 LQKENI. CDR3 DNA: TGTGCCAGCTCACGACTTGGAGGGGCCCCTTCCACAGATACGCAGTATTTT. Translated: CASSRLGGAPSTDTQYF.

The V call is TRBV27, the J call TRBJ1-5; no definite D call. The V end lost 6 bases, the J end lost 7 bases, and 13 bases lay between the germline ends. The CDR3 consists of 13 residues. CDR1 is MNHEY, CDR2 SMNVEV, per germline (reference sequence). CDR3 in amino acids: CASRLGYEQPQHF. The DNA for the CDR3 is TGTGCCAGCAGGCTGGGGTATGAGCAGCCCCAGCATTTT.

The chain carries TRBV5-1 and TRBJ1-1; D might be TRBD1 (5 bases). The V gene's germline CDR1 is SGHRS and CDR2 YFSETQ. The germline V and J ends were trimmed by 4 bases and 4 bases, with 14 bases remaining between them. The CDR3 has 14 amino acids. The CDR3 is CASSPTGQGTEAFF. CDR3 coding DNA: TGCGCCAGCAGCCCGACGGGCCAGGGCACTGAAGCTTTCTTT. Filled out from reference TRBV5-1 and TRBJ1-1, the complete variable domain reads KAGVTQTPRYLIKTRGQQVTLSCSPISGHRSVSWYQQTPGQGLQFLFEYFSETQRNKGNFPGRFSGRQFSNSRSEMNVSTLELGDSALYLCASSPTGQGTEAFFGQGTRLTVV.

The V gene is TRBV6-2 or TRBV6-3, the J gene TRBJ2-7, with a weak D call TRBD2 (8 bases). This CDR3 is built from 14 residues. Germline V CDR1 and CDR2: MNHEY, SVGEGT. Trimming shortened V by 6 bases and J by 7 bases, and 19 bases separated the two germline ends. The CDR3 loop reads CASRLAGKGAEQYF. The CDR3 DNA sequence: TGTGCCAGCAGATTAGCGGGAAAGGGGGCAGAGCAGTACTTC.

The V gene is TRBV20-1, the J gene TRBJ2-3; D perhaps matches TRBD2 (6 bases). V lost 3 bases and J 0 bases, leaving 10 bases between the germline ends. This CDR3 region has 14 residues. Germline V CDR1 and CDR2: DFQATT, SNEGSKA (reference sequence). CDR3 sequence (DNA): TGCAGTGCTAGCGGGGGTGGGAGCACAGATACGCAGTATTTT. The encoded protein is CSASGGGSTDTQYF.

The table lists this clonotype with many counts. The chain joins TRBV20-1 to TRBJ2-3, with 12 bases lining up with TRBD2. The germline V gene has CDR1 DFQATT and CDR2 SNEGSKA (reference sequence). This CDR3 comprises 16 residues. The ends lost 0 bases at V and 7 bases at J; junction bases unmatched: 8. CDR3 DNA: TGCAGTGCTAGAGATTCAGCTAGCGGGAGGGTACATACGCAGTATTTT. It specifies CSARDSASGRVHTQYF.

The DNA for the CDR3 is TGTGCCAGCAGGGGCCGGTCCTACACTGAAGCTTTCTTT. Encoded protein: CASRGRSYTEAFF. The V and J genes are TRBV27 and TRBJ1-1; no clear D gene. Germline V CDR1 and CDR2: MNHEY, SMNVEV (reference sequence). The CDR3 consists of 13 residues. V was clipped by 6 bases and J by 3 bases, with 11 bases between them.

The V and J genes are TRBV15 and TRBJ2-1; D possibly uses TRBD1 or TRBD2 (5 bases each). The CDR3 consists of 15 residues. Germline loops: CDR1 LNHNV, CDR2 YYDKDF (reference sequence). V shed 1 base and J shed 6 bases, with 13 bases lying between them. The CDR3 is CATSRAGPGRNEQFF. The DNA of the CDR3 is TGTGCCACCAGCAGAGCGGGGCCGGGGCGCAATGAGCAGTTCTTC.

This clonotype turned up a few times. The chain couples TRBV3-1 to TRBJ1-5; 9 positions match TRBD1. The CDR3 has 14 amino acids. With 4 bases clipped from V and 7 bases from J, the junction kept 5 bases outside the gene matches. Germline-derived CDR1 and CDR2 are LGHDT and YNNKEL (reference sequence). CDR3 amino acids: CASSLTGGGQPQHF. The CDR3 region has the DNA TGTGCCAGCAGCCTTACAGGGGGCGGACAGCCCCAGCATTTT.

This clonotype was seen a handful of times. The CDR3 reads CASSPHFGQDYEQYF. CDR3 coding DNA: TGTGCCAGCAGCCCCCATTTCGGACAGGACTACGAGCAGTACTTC. V is TRBV9 and J is TRBJ2-7; 7 bases are shared with TRBD1. Per germline, CDR1 SGDLS and CDR2 YYNGEE. Trimming at V came to 4 bases and at J to 3 bases, leaving 10 bases not matched to a gene. The CDR3 is made up of 15 amino acids.

The chain recombines TRBV12-3 or TRBV12-4 with TRBJ2-5; no definite D call. This CDR3 has 14 amino acids. V lost 3 bases to trimming and J lost 2 bases, with 10 bases between them. CDR3 DNA sequence: TGTGCCAGCAGTTTCTCCGACTCTCAAGAGACCCAGTACTTC. This translates into CASSFSDSQETQYF.

The chain carries TRBV6-1 and TRBJ2-1; the D is unclear. This CDR3 comprises 18 residues. The V end was cut by 4 bases, the J end by 5 bases, with 24 bases between. The germline V gene has CDR1 MNHNS and CDR2 SASEGT. CDR3 loop: CASSARILGRLAHNEQFF. Here the CDR3 DNA reads TGTGCCAGCAGTGCACGAATACTCGGACGGCTCGCTCACAATGAGCAGTTCTTC.